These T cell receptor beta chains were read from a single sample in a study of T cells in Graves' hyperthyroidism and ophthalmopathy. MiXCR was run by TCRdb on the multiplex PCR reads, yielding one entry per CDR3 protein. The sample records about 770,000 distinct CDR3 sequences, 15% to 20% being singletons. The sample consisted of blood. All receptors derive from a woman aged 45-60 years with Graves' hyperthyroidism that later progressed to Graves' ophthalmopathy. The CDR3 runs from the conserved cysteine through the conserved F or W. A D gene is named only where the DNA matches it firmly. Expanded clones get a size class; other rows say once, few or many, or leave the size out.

CDR3: CSAEDSDIRSYEQYF; DNA: TGCAGTGCCGAAGATTCGGACATCCGCTCCTACGAGCAGTACTTC; J: TRBJ2-7; size: many; V: TRBV20-1; D: -
CDR3: CASSQDPSGGYTF; DNA: TGTGCCAGCAGCCAAGATCCGTCGGGGGGCTACACCTTC; J: TRBJ1-2; size: few; V: TRBV4-2; D: -
CDR3: CASSLIPSGDSNQPQHF; DNA: TGTGCCAGCAGCTTAATTCCATCAGGGGATAGCAATCAGCCCCAGCATTTT; J: TRBJ1-5; size: few; V: TRBV5-5; D: -
CDR3: CASSGVGRVGTEAFF; DNA: TGTGCCAGTAGTGGCGTCGGCAGAGTTGGTACTGAAGCTTTCTTT; J: TRBJ1-1; size: -; V: TRBV19; D: -
CDR3: CSAMRTSGGPIRQETQYF; DNA: TGCAGTGCTATGAGGACTAGCGGGGGCCCTATACGCCAAGAGACCCAGTACTTC; J: TRBJ2-5; size: -; V: TRBV20-1; D: TRBD2
CDR3: CASSDWDGYNEQFF; DNA: TGTGCCAGCAGCGACTGGGACGGCTACAATGAGCAGTTCTTC; J: TRBJ2-1; size: many; V: TRBV7-9; D: -
CDR3: CSASSGVVWNEQFF; DNA: TGCAGTGCTAGCTCAGGGGTGGTCTGGAATGAGCAGTTCTTC; J: TRBJ2-1; size: many; V: TRBV20-1; D: -
CDR3: CATSTPWNTEAFF; DNA: TGTGCCACCAGTACCCCTTGGAACACTGAAGCTTTCTTT; J: TRBJ1-1; size: many; V: TRBV24-1; D: -
CDR3: CSVEAGTGKAYGYTF; DNA: TGCAGCGTTGAAGCCGGGACAGGGAAGGCCTATGGCTACACCTTC; J: TRBJ1-2; size: -; V: TRBV29-1; D: TRBD1
CDR3: CATSEPGLRSSYNEQFF; DNA: TGTGCCACCAGTGAACCGGGACTCCGAAGCTCCTACAATGAGCAGTTCTTC; J: TRBJ2-1; size: few; V: TRBV24-1; D: -
CDR3: CASSLSRETGWNEKLFF; DNA: TGTGCCAGCAGTTTATCTAGGGAGACAGGGTGGAATGAAAAACTGTTTTTT; J: TRBJ1-4; size: -; V: TRBV28; D: TRBD1
CDR3: CASSLATEPNYGYTF; DNA: TGTGCCAGCAGCTTGGCGACAGAACCTAACTATGGCTACACCTTC; J: TRBJ1-2; size: -; V: TRBV5-4; D: -
CDR3: CASSSTSRMAEQYF; DNA: TGCGCCAGCAGCTCAACCTCTCGCATGGCCGAGCAGTACTTC; J: TRBJ2-7; size: many; V: TRBV5-1; D: -
CDR3: CASSPNGVSGYGYTF; DNA: TGTGCCAGCTCACCCAACGGGGTATCGGGCTATGGCTACACCTTC; J: TRBJ1-2; size: many; V: TRBV18; D: -
CDR3: CASKGRDSQETQYF; DNA: TGTGCCAGTAAAGGCCGGGACAGTCAAGAGACCCAGTACTTC; J: TRBJ2-5; size: -; V: TRBV5-5; D: TRBD1
CDR3: CASSGTGTEEPTNEKLFF; DNA: TGTGCCAGCAGCGGAACCGGGACAGAAGAACCAACTAATGAAAAACTGTTTTTT; J: TRBJ1-4; size: few; V: TRBV7-9; D: TRBD1
CDR3: CASSYSKASGLNYGYTF; DNA: TGTGCCAGCAGTTACTCGAAAGCTAGTGGCCTGAACTATGGCTACACCTTC; J: TRBJ1-2; size: many; V: TRBV6-6; D: -
CDR3: CAWIQGLPYGYTF; DNA: TGTGCCTGGATCCAGGGTTTGCCCTATGGCTACACCTTC; J: TRBJ1-2; size: many; V: TRBV30; D: -
CDR3: CASSEVPTEAFF; DNA: TGTGCCAGCAGTGAAGTGCCCACTGAAGCTTTCTTT; J: TRBJ1-1; size: -; V: TRBV25-1; D: -
CDR3: CAIRPLTGGEQFF; DNA: TGTGCCATCAGACCCCTTACAGGGGGCGAGCAGTTCTTC; J: TRBJ2-1; size: few; V: TRBV10-3; D: TRBD1
CDR3: CASSMSRSTDTQYF; DNA: TGTGCCAGTAGTATGAGCAGGAGCACAGATACGCAGTATTTT; J: TRBJ2-3; size: -; V: TRBV19; D: -
CDR3: CASSQLDKNTEAFF; DNA: TGTGCCAGCAGCCAGTTGGACAAGAACACTGAAGCTTTCTTT; J: TRBJ1-1; size: many; V: TRBV3-1; D: -
CDR3: CASSLERTGEETQYF; DNA: TGTGCCAGCAGTTTGGAAAGAACAGGGGAAGAGACCCAGTACTTC; J: TRBJ2-5; size: many; V: TRBV12-3/TRBV12-4; D: TRBD1
CDR3: CASSLGQINTDTQYF; DNA: TGCGCCAGCAGCTTGGGGCAGATTAACACAGATACGCAGTATTTT; J: TRBJ2-3; size: few; V: TRBV5-1; D: -
CDR3: CASRKTGASYGYTF; DNA: TGTGCCAGCAGGAAGACAGGGGCATCCTATGGCTACACCTTC; J: TRBJ1-2; size: many; V: TRBV27; D: TRBD1
CDR3: CSAVPQGTPDYGYTF; DNA: TGCAGCGCCGTACCACAGGGGACCCCTGACTATGGCTACACCTTC; J: TRBJ1-2; size: many; V: TRBV29-1; D: TRBD1
CDR3: CASSLLEGGDAYEQYF; DNA: TGTGCCAGCAGCTTATTAGAAGGAGGGGACGCCTACGAGCAGTACTTC; J: TRBJ2-7; size: -; V: TRBV7-9; D: -
CDR3: CASSVGTSGGLRRTDTQYF; DNA: TGTGCCAGCAGCGTAGGGACTAGCGGGGGGCTCCGACGCACAGATACGCAGTATTTT; J: TRBJ2-3; size: few; V: TRBV9; D: TRBD2
CDR3: CASSEGPIRLTELFF; DNA: TGTGCCAGCAGCGAAGGGCCGATCCGCCTAACAGAACTGTTTTTT; J: TRBJ1-4; size: many; V: TRBV7-2; D: -
CDR3: CASTPEQGPENIQYF; DNA: TGTGCCAGCACCCCGGAACAGGGGCCCGAAAACATTCAGTACTTC; J: TRBJ2-4; size: few; V: TRBV28; D: TRBD1
CDR3: CASSPGHTNTGELFF; DNA: TGTGCCAGCAGCCCGGGACACACGAACACCGGGGAGCTGTTTTTT; J: TRBJ2-2; size: many; V: TRBV11-2; D: -
CDR3: CSAGPSLGPHSPLHF; DNA: TGCAGTGCTGGTCCCAGTCTGGGGCCTCATTCACCCCTCCACTTT; J: TRBJ1-6; size: -; V: TRBV20-1; D: -
CDR3: CASCVRDNSPLHF; DNA: TGTGCCAGTTGCGTCAGGGATAATTCACCCCTCCACTTT; J: TRBJ1-6; size: -; V: TRBV19; D: -
CDR3: CSARRQQETQYF; DNA: TGCAGTGCTAGGCGGCAACAAGAGACCCAGTACTTC; J: TRBJ2-5; size: few; V: TRBV20-1; D: -
CDR3: CSARQGAGNQPQHF; DNA: TGCAGTGCTAGACAGGGTGCCGGCAATCAGCCCCAGCATTTT; J: TRBJ1-5; size: few; V: TRBV20-1; D: -
CDR3: CASSPTANSPLHF; DNA: TGTGCCAGCAGCCCAACCGCGAATTCACCCCTCCACTTT; J: TRBJ1-6; size: -; V: TRBV7-3; D: -
CDR3: CASTEGVSGGWRTQYF; DNA: TGTGCCAGCACCGAAGGGGTTAGCGGGGGCTGGAGAACGCAGTATTTT; J: TRBJ2-3; size: many; V: TRBV2; D: TRBD2
CDR3: CAWSVLSGLAFF; DNA: TGTGCCTGGAGTGTACTCTCCGGGTTAGCTTTCTTT; J: TRBJ1-1; size: few; V: TRBV30; D: -
CDR3: CASSPVIREDYGYTF; DNA: TGTGCCAGCTCACCGGTTATCCGGGAGGACTATGGCTACACCTTC; J: TRBJ1-2; size: -; V: TRBV18; D: -
CDR3: CSASGGPNYEQYF; DNA: TGCAGTGCTAGCGGGGGGCCCAACTACGAGCAGTACTTC; J: TRBJ2-7; size: few; V: TRBV20-1; D: -
CDR3: CASNLAGGYQETQYF; DNA: TGTGCCAGCAACCTAGCGGGGGGGTACCAAGAGACCCAGTACTTC; J: TRBJ2-5; size: many; V: TRBV3-1; D: TRBD2
CDR3: CASSLGVSFTYNEQFF; DNA: TGCGCCAGCAGCCTCGGGGTATCTTTTACCTACAATGAGCAGTTCTTC; J: TRBJ2-1; size: -; V: TRBV4-1; D: -
CDR3: CASTKTGALNTEAFF; DNA: TGTGCCAGCACCAAGACAGGGGCCCTCAACACTGAAGCTTTCTTT; J: TRBJ1-1; size: few; V: TRBV6-1; D: TRBD1
CDR3: CASSLGGGGILEETQYF; DNA: TGTGCCAGCAGTTTAGGGGGCGGGGGAATCCTAGAAGAGACCCAGTACTTC; J: TRBJ2-5; size: few; V: TRBV12-3/TRBV12-4; D: TRBD2
CDR3: CASTLGVDSSTDTQYF; DNA: TGTGCCAGCACTCTCGGAGTGGACAGCAGTACAGATACGCAGTATTTT; J: TRBJ2-3; size: many; V: TRBV12-3/TRBV12-4; D: -
CDR3: CSAGRQQETQYF; DNA: TGCAGTGCCGGGCGTCAGCAAGAGACCCAGTACTTC; J: TRBJ2-5; size: -; V: TRBV20-1; D: -